A single sample is the source of the 4 T cell receptor beta chains below, sequenced in a study of T cell responses to AZD1222 COVID-19 vaccine. Generated by immunoSEQ multiplex PCR, the TCRdb table keeps only in-frame clones and is missing some. Of more than 120,000 clones listed, over 75% are singletons. Sequenced material: peripheral blood, taken 28 days after the second dose of the MenACWY control vaccine. These receptor sequences come from an adult who received the MenACWY meningococcal vaccine as a control.

V is TRBV25-1 and J is TRBJ2-5; a weak D match, TRBD1 (6 bases). The CDR3 contains 17 residues. Per germline, CDR1 MGHDK and CDR2 SYGVNS. The V gene lost 10 bases and the J gene lost 2 bases, with 26 bases spanning the gap. CDR3 DNA sequence: TGTGCCACCTCGATCAAACCGAACAGGGCCCCGCAAGAGACCCAGTACTTC. Translated, it gives CATSIKPNRAPQETQYF. Full variable domain (rest looked up from reference TRBV25-1 and TRBJ2-5): EADIYQTPRYLVIGTGKKITLECSQTMGHDKMYWYQQDPGMELHLIHYSYGVNSTEKGDLSSESTVSRIRTEHFPLTLESARPSHTSQYLCATSIKPNRAPQETQYFGPGTRLLVL.

This clone was seen once. CDR3 in amino acids: CASSLPQVYYGYTF. CDR3 DNA: TGTGCCAGCAGTTTACCCCAAGTCTACTATGGCTACACCTTC. The chain has TRBV28 and TRBJ1-2; the D is unclear. This CDR3 comprises 14 residues. Trimming cost V 2 bases and J 3 bases, with 10 bases left between them. Germline-derived CDR1 and CDR2 are MDHEN and SYDVKM.

This clone was observed a handful of times. V and J are TRBV16 and TRBJ1-1; the D is unclear. The CDR3 contains 14 residues. CDR1 is KGHSY, CDR2 FQNENV, per germline. Trimming left V 4 bases short and J 6 bases short, with 15 bases between. The CDR3, as DNA: TGTGCCAGCAGCCCCCCGAACCGAAACCCTGAAGCTTTCTTT. It yields the protein CASSPPNRNPEAFF.

This rearrangement joins TRBV7-2 to TRBJ2-7; D is undetermined. CDR3 length equals 13 residues. The V gene lost 0 bases and the J gene lost 5 bases, with 8 bases spanning the gap. CDR1 is SGHTA, CDR2 FQGNSA, per germline. In DNA, the CDR3 is TGTGCCAGCAGCTTAGCTAGGGAAAACGAGCAGTACTTC. Translating gives CASSLARENEQYF. Combining the CDR3 with reference TRBV7-2 and TRBJ2-7 gives the whole variable domain GAGVSQSPSNKVTEKGKDVELRCDPISGHTALYWYRQSLGQGLEFLIYFQGNSAPDKSGLPSDRFSAERTGGSVSTLTIQRTQQEDSAVYLCASSLARENEQYFGPGTRLTVT.